This TCR beta chain was sequenced for a study of human CD8 memory T cell subsets. It was CCR7+ PD-1+ TIGIT+ early memory CD8+ T cells with exhausted-like traits that constituted TPEX cells. UMI-labeled 5' RACE was used, and it produced the TCR beta libraries. TCRdb re-analyzed the 5' RACE reads; it lists each CDR3 protein once, without DNA. The sample has about 8,800 distinct CDR3 sequences. The CDR3 consists of 14 residues. Looked up from germline, CDR1 is PRHDT and CDR2 is FYEKMQ (reference sequence). The chain employs TRBV13 and TRBJ2-7; TCRdb proposes TRBD1, but this gene call is untestable without DNA. The sequence came from a human donor in good health. Sequencing used CD8+ T cells from PBMCs. This chain's CDR3 is CASSPPQSSYEQYF.